Listed below are T cell receptor beta chains from one sample, sequenced in a study of T cell changes during pregnancy in multiple sclerosis. Assay used: immunoSEQ multiplex PCR; TCRdb lists only in-frame clones, some missing. The sample contains around 48,000 clones, roughly nine tenths of which appear only once. The material was CD8+ T cells from peripheral blood mononuclear cells, obtained before pregnancy. These receptors were collected from a female donor with multiple sclerosis, enrolled in a pregnancy study. The CDR3 runs from the conserved cysteine through the conserved F or W. A D gene is named only where the DNA matches it firmly. The size entry is marked missing in some rows and otherwise reads once, few, many or a size class.

>-|TRBJ1-1|TRBD1|TRBV10-3
CASTGGAKTGDTEAFF
TGTGCCTCCACTGGAGGGGCCAAAACAGGGGACACTGAAGCTTTCTTT
>-|TRBJ2-3|TRBD2|TRBV7-2
CASSLAGGSTDTQYF
TGTGCCAGCAGCCTAGCGGGGGGGAGCACAGATACGCAGTATTTT
>-|TRBJ1-4|-|TRBV7-9
CASSSAETNEKLFF
TGTGCCAGCAGCTCCGCCGAGACTAATGAAAAACTGTTTTTT
>once|TRBJ1-4|TRBD1|TRBV18
CASSRTGGDEKLFF
TGTGCCAGCTCCCGGACAGGGGGCGATGAAAAACTGTTTTTT
>-|TRBJ1-1|-|TRBV7-3
CASSLIMNTEAFF
TGTGCCAGCAGCTTAATAATGAACACTGAAGCTTTCTTT
>once|TRBJ2-3|-|TRBV7-6
CASGWEAGADTQYF
TGTGCCAGCGGCTGGGAGGCTGGCGCAGATACGCAGTATTTT
>-|TRBJ2-1|-|TRBV7-6
CASSLARGGAWYNEQFF
TGTGCCAGCAGCTTAGCGCGGGGTGGTGCGTGGTACAATGAGCAGTTCTTC
>-|TRBJ2-7|-|TRBV4-2
CASSQGAEQYF
TGTGCCAGCAGCCAGGGGGCAGAGCAGTACTTC
>-|TRBJ2-3|TRBD2|TRBV27
CASSQGLAGVTDTQYF
TGTGCCAGCAGTCAGGGACTAGCGGGGGTCACAGATACGCAGTATTTT
>-|TRBJ1-1|TRBD1|TRBV4-3
CASSPTGGNTEAFF
TGCGCCAGCAGCCCCACAGGGGGCAACACTGAAGCTTTCTTT
>-|TRBJ1-3|-|TRBV6-5
CASRTQGAGNTIYF
TGTGCCAGCAGGACGCAGGGTGCTGGAAACACCATATATTTT
>-|TRBJ1-4|-|TRBV6-4
CASSESYNEKLFF
TGTGCCAGCAGTGAATCCTATAATGAAAAACTGTTTTTT
>-|TRBJ2-1|TRBD2|TRBV19
CASSISAGGSYNEQFF
TGTGCCAGTAGTATCTCGGCGGGGGGATCCTACAATGAGCAGTTCTTC
>-|TRBJ2-7|TRBD1|TRBV4-3
CASSPGTGEAYEQYF
TGCGCCAGCAGCCCGGGGACAGGGGAGGCCTACGAGCAGTACTTC
>-|TRBJ1-2|-|TRBV29-1
CSVPAAGGYTF
TGCAGCGTTCCGGCAGCAGGTGGCTACACCTTC
>-|TRBJ1-1|-|TRBV19
CASSMRGTEAFF
TGTGCCAGTAGTATGCGAGGGACTGAAGCTTTCTTT
>-|TRBJ1-1|-|TRBV5-1
CASSLVPPTGCTEAFF
TGCGCCAGCAGCTTGGTTCCACCCACAGGGTGCACTGAAGCTTTCTTT
>-|TRBJ2-1|TRBD2|TRBV14
CASSLLWTSGGGNEQFF
TGTGCCAGCAGCCTGCTATGGACTAGCGGGGGTGGCAATGAGCAGTTCTTC
>-|TRBJ2-5|TRBD2|TRBV5-1
CASSSGLAGALQETQYF
TGCGCCAGCAGCTCGGGACTAGCGGGGGCTCTACAAGAGACCCAGTACTTC
>-|TRBJ2-5|-|TRBV9
CASSVETGITKTQYF
TGTGCCAGCAGCGTAGAAACGGGGATCACGAAGACCCAGTACTTC
>-|TRBJ2-3|-|TRBV25-1
CASSGVGADTQYF
TGTGCCAGCAGTGGCGTAGGGGCAGATACGCAGTATTTT
>many|TRBJ1-5|-|TRBV6-1
CASSDLSEQPQHF
TGTGCCAGCAGTGACCTAAGTGAGCAGCCCCAGCATTTT
>-|TRBJ2-7|-|TRBV4-1
CASSQGEDPYEQYF
TGCGCCAGCAGCCAAGGGGAGGACCCATACGAGCAGTACTTC
>-|TRBJ2-3|-|TRBV19
CASSIDQRPDLRYF
TGTGCCAGTAGTATAGATCAGAGGCCGGACTTACGTTATTTT
>-|TRBJ2-4|-|TRBV9
CASSVSNAKNIQYF
TGTGCCAGCAGCGTTTCCAATGCCAAAAACATTCAGTACTTC
>-|TRBJ2-1|TRBD2|TRBV9
CASSASGGDYNEQFF
TGTGCCAGCAGCGCTAGCGGGGGGGACTACAATGAGCAGTTCTTC
>once|TRBJ2-1|TRBD1|TRBV18
CASSPRDRAPNEQFF
TGTGCCAGCTCACCAAGGGACAGGGCTCCCAATGAGCAGTTCTTC
>-|TRBJ2-3|TRBD2|TRBV11-2
CASSHRGTSGGQDTQYF
TGTGCCAGCAGCCACCGTGGAACTAGCGGGGGGCAAGATACGCAGTATTTT
>-|TRBJ2-7|-|TRBV27
CASSMQGYNEQYF
TGTGCCAGCAGTATGCAGGGGTACAACGAGCAGTACTTC